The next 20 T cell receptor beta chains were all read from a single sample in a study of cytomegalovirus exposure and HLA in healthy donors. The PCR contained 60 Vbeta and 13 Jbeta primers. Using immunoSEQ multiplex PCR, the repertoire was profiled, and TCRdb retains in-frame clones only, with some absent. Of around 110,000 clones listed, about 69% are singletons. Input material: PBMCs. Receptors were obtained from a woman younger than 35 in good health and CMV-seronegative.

CDR3 in amino acids: CASTLWGLGEQFF. DNA of the CDR3: TGTGCCAGCACCCTATGGGGGCTGGGTGAGCAGTTCTTC. V and J are TRBV2 and TRBJ2-1; tentatively, D is TRBD1 (6 bases). V lost 7 bases, J lost 9 bases, and 16 bases lay in between. Germline V gene data show CDR1 as SNHLY and CDR2 as FYNNEI. The CDR3 runs to 13 residues.

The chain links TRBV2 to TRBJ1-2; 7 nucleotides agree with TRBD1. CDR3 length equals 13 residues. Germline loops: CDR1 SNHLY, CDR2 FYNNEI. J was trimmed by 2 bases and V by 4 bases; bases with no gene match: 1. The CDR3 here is CASSAGGNYGYTF. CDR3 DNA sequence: TGTGCCAGCAGTGCAGGGGGAAACTATGGCTACACCTTC.

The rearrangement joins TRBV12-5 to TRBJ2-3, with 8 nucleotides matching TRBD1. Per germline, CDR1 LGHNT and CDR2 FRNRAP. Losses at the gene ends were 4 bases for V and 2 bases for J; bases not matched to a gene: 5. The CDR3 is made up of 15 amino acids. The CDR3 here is CASGSGQGNTDTQYF. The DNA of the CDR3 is TGTGCTAGTGGTTCAGGACAGGGTAACACAGATACGCAGTATTTT. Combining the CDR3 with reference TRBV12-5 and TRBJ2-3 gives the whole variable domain DARVTQTPRHKVTEMGQEVTMRCQPILGHNTVFWYRQTMMQGLELLAYFRNRAPLDDSGMPKDRFSAEMPDATLATLKIQPSEPRDSAVYFCASGSGQGNTDTQYFGPGTRLTVL.

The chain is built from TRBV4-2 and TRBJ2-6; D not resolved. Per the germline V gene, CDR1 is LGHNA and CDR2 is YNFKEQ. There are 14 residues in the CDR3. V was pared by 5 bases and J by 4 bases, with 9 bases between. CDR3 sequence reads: CASSFEAGANVLTF. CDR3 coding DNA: TGTGCCAGCAGCTTCGAGGCCGGGGCCAACGTCCTGACTTTC.

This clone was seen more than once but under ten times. CDR3 DNA sequence: TGTGCCAGCAGTTACCCGGGATCTTACTTC. This translates into CASSYPGSYF. The rearrangement joins TRBV6-5 to TRBJ2-7; D perhaps matches TRBD2 (5 bases). CDR3 length: 10 residues. V lost 2 bases to trimming and J lost 13 bases, with 9 bases between them. CDR1 MNHEY and CDR2 SVGAGI come from the germline V gene.

CDR3 amino acids: CASSRDRRNSPLHF. The CDR3 DNA reads as TGTGCCAGCAGCCGAGACAGGCGGAATTCACCCCTCCACTTT. This rearrangement joins TRBV5-4 to TRBJ1-6, with D maybe TRBD1 (6 bases). This CDR3 comprises 14 residues. In germline, CDR1 is SGHNT, CDR2 YYREEE (reference sequence). Trimming left V 4 bases short and J 7 bases short, with 12 bases between.

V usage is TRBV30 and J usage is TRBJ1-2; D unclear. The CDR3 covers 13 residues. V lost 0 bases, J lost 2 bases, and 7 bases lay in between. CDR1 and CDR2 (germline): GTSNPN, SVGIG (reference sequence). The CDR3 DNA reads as TGTGCCTGGAGTGTACAGTCCAACTATGGCTACACCTTC. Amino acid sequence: CAWSVQSNYGYTF.

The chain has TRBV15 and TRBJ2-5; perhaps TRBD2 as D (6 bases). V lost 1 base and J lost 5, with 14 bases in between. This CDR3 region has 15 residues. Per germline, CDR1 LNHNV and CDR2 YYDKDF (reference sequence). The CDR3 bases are TGTGCCACCAGCAGAGCCTCAGGAGGGTCGGAGACCCAGTACTTC. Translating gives CATSRASGGSETQYF.

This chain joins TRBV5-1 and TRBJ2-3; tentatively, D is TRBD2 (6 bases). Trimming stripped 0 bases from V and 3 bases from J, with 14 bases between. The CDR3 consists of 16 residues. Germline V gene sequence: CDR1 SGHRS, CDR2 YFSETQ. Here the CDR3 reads CASSLGTGLDTDTQYF. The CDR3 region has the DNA TGCGCCAGCAGCTTGGGGACGGGACTCGATACAGATACGCAGTATTTT.

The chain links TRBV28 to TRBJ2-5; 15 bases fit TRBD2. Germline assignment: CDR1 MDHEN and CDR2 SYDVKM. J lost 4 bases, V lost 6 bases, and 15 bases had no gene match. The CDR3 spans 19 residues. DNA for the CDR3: TGTGCCAGCAGCTCGATACGGGACGGGACTAGCGGGGGGAGAGAGACCCAGTACTTC. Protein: CASSSIRDGTSGGRETQYF.

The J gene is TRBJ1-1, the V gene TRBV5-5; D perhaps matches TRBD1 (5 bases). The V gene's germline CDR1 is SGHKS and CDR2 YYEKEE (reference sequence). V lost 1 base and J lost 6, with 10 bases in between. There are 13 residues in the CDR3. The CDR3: CASSLLGLSEAFF. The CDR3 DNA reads TGTGCCAGCAGCTTGCTGGGGCTGTCTGAAGCTTTCTTT.

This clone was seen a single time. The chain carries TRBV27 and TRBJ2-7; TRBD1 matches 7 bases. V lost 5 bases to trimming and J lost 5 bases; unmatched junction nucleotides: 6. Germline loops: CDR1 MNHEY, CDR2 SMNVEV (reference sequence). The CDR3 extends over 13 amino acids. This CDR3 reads CASSLDRANEQYF. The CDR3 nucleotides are TGTGCCAGCAGTCTTGACAGGGCAAACGAGCAGTACTTC.

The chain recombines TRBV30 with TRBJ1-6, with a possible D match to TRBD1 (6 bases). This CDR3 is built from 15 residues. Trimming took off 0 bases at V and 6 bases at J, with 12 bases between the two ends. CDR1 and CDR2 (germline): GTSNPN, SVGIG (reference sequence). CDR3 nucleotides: TGTGCCTGGAGTGTAAGGGGGAGGGGTAATTCACCCCTCCACTTT. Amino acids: CAWSVRGRGNSPLHF.

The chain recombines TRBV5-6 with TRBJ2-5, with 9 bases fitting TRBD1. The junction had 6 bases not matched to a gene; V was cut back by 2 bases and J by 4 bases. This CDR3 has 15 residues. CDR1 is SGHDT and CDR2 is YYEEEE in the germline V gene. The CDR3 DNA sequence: TGTGCCAGCAGCTTCCAAGGGACAGGGACAGAGACCCAGTACTTC. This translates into CASSFQGTGTETQYF.

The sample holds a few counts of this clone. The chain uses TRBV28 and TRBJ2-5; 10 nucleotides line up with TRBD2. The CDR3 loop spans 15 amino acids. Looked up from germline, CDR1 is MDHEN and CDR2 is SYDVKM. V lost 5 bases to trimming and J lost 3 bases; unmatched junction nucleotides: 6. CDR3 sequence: CASSISGGIKETQYF. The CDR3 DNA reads TGTGCCAGCAGTATTAGCGGGGGGATAAAAGAGACCCAGTACTTC. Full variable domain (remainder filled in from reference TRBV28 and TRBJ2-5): DVKVTQSSRYLVKRTGEKVFLECVQDMDHENMFWYRQDPGLGLRLIYFSYDVKMKEKGDIPEGYSVSREKKERFSLILESASTNQTSMYLCASSISGGIKETQYFGPGTRLLVL.

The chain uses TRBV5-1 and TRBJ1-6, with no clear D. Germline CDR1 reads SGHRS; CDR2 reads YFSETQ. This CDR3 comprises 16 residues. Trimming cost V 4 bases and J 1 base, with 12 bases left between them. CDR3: CASSPHGRSYNSPLHF. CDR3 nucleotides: TGCGCCAGCAGCCCCCACGGGAGGTCCTATAATTCACCCCTCCACTTT.

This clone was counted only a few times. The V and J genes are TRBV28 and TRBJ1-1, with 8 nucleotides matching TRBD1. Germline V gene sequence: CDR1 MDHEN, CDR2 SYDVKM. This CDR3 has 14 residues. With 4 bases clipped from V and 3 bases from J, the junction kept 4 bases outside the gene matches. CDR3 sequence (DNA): TGTGCCAGCAGTTCGGGACAGGCTTACACTGAAGCTTTCTTT. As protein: CASSSGQAYTEAFF. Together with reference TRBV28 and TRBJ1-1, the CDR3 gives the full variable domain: DVKVTQSSRYLVKRTGEKVFLECVQDMDHENMFWYRQDPGLGLRLIYFSYDVKMKEKGDIPEGYSVSREKKERFSLILESASTNQTSMYLCASSSGQAYTEAFFGQGTRLTVV.

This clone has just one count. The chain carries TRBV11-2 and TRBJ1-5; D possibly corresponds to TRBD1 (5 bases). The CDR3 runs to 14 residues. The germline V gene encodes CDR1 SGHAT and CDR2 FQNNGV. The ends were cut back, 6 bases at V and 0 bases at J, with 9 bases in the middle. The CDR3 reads CASSTDSSNQPQHF. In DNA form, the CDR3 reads TGTGCCAGCAGTACTGACAGTAGCAATCAGCCCCAGCATTTT.

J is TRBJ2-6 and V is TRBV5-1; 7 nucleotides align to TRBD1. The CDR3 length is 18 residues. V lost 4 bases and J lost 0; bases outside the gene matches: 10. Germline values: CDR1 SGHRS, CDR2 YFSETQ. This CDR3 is CASSRQGGGDSGANVLTF. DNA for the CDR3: TGCGCCAGCAGCAGACAGGGTGGGGGAGACTCTGGGGCCAACGTCCTGACTTTC.

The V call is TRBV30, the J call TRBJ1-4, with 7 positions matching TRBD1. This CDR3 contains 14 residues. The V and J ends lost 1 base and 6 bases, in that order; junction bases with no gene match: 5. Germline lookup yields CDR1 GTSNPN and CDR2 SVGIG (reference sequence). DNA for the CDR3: TGTGCCTGGAGTGGGGGGACAGCCGATGAAAAACTGTTTTTT. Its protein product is CAWSGGTADEKLFF.